The 3 T cell receptor beta chains below all came from one sample that was sequenced in a study of blood T cell repertoires in COVID-19. The repertoire was sequenced with immunoSEQ multiplex PCR; TCRdb's copy has only in-frame clones and lacks some. The repertoire holds 210,000 or so clones, with roughly 85% as singletons. What was sequenced was peripheral blood. These receptors were collected from a woman aged 18-30 years who had recovered from COVID-19.

V is TRBV30 and J is TRBJ2-5; tentative D call: TRBD2 (7 bases). Trimming left V 0 bases short and J 5 bases short, with 22 bases between. The germline CDR1 and CDR2 sequences are GTSNPN and SVGIG (reference sequence). There are 17 residues in the CDR3. The CDR3 nucleotides read TGTGCCTGGAGTGTTCCGGGGGGCAACTGGCTTATGGAGACCCAGTACTTC. The encoded protein is CAWSVPGGNWLMETQYF.

The rearrangement uses TRBV7-2 and TRBJ1-2, with a possible D match to TRBD1 (5 bases). V was trimmed by 2 bases and J by 3 bases, leaving 19 bases between them. The germline V gene has CDR1 SGHTA and CDR2 FQGNSA. The CDR3 loop spans 17 amino acids. The CDR3 nucleotides are TGTGCCAGCAGCTTAATTCGGCTCTCAGGGTCGGACTATGGCTACACCTTC. It translates to CASSLIRLSGSDYGYTF.

This clone was counted once. J is TRBJ2-2 and V is TRBV27, with D perhaps TRBD2 (6 bases). Trimming took 1 base from V and 3 from J, leaving 12 bases between them. The CDR3 covers 16 residues. CDR1 is MNHEY, CDR2 SMNVEV, per germline (reference sequence). As DNA, the CDR3 is TGTGCCAGCAGTTTATATGGGACTTACTACACCGGGGAGCTGTTTTTT. It specifies CASSLYGTYYTGELFF.